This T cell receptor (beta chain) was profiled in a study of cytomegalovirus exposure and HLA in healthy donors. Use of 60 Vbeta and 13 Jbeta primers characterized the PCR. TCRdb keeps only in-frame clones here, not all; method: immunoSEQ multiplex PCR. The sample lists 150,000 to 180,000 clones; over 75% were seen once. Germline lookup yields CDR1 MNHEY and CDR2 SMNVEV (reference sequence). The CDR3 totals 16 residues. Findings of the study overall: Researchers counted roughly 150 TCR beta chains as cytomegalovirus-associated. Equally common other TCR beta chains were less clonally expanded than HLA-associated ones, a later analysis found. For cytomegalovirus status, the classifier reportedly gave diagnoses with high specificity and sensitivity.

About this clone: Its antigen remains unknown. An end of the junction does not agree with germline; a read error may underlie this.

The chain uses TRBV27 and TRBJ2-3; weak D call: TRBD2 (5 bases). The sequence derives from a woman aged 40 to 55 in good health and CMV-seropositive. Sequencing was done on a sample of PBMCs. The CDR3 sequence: CVSSLSGVGGTDTQYF. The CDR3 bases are TGTGTCAGCAGTTTATCCGGGGTCGGTGGCACAGATACGCAGTATTTT.